This T cell receptor (beta chain) came from a study of Ad26.COV2.S vaccination and SARS-CoV-2 variants. At the level of the study: Into the muscle, Ad26.COV2.S was dosed once or twice, 56 days apart.

A single count supports this clone. The antigen remains unidentified. The protocol was immunoSEQ multiplex PCR, while the TCRdb copy is restricted to in-frame clones and leaves out a portion. The sample lists hundreds of thousands of clones; roughly 87% were seen once. The V gene's germline CDR1 is MNHEY and CDR2 SMNVEV (reference sequence). The CDR3 consists of 14 residues. Unmatched junction bases numbered 9, after V lost 5 bases and J lost 7 bases. General study points: Spike-specific CD8+ and CD4+ T cell responses reportedly showed substantial breadth after vaccination.

Treatment given: some 20 received Ad26.COV2.S at low or high dose, single or two shots; about 5 received placebo; per-sample allocation not given. The study sampled participants on day 63 after the first vaccine or placebo injection. The donor's status was that of an adult aged 18-55 years in Boston. The sequenced sample was peripheral blood, obtained in a trial of Ad26.COV2.S vaccine versus placebo. The gene calls are TRBV27 and TRBJ2-7, with 9 positions matching TRBD1. This clonotype was obtained from a person between 18 and 59 years old who received the Ad26.COV2.S COVID-19 vaccine or a placebo. The CDR3 region has the DNA TGTGCCAGCAGTCCGGACAGGGGAGGGATGGAGCAGTACTTC. Translation: CASSPDRGGMEQYF.